The T cell receptor (beta chain) described here comes from a study of blood T cell repertoires in COVID-19. About the study: T cells, B-cell-depleted T cells, or PBMCs provided the cDNA or gDNA that served as material.

The count of this clone is one. TCRdb's table, derived via immunoSEQ multiplex PCR, lists solely in-frame clones and lacks some. The sample consists of hundreds of thousands of clones, approximately 87% of them appearing once. Germline CDR1 and CDR2: LNHDA and SQIVND (reference sequence). Between the trimmed V and J ends, which lost 6 bases and 0 bases, there was a span of 9 bases. This CDR3 is built from 14 residues. The TCR originated in a man in his 60s who had recovered from COVID-19. Input material: peripheral blood. The V and J genes are TRBV19 and TRBJ1-3; D is undetermined. CDR3 loop: CASSEGSSGNTIYF. The DNA for the CDR3 is TGTGCCAGTAGCGAAGGGAGCTCTGGAAACACCATATATTTT.